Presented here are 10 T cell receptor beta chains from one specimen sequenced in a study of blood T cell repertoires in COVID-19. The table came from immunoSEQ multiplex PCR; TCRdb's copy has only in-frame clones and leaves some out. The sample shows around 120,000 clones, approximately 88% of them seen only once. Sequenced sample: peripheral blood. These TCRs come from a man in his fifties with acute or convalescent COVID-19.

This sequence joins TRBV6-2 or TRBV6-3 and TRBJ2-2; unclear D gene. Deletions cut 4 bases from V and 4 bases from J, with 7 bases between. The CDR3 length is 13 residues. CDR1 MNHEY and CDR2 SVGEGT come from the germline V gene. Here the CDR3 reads CASSFHITGELFF. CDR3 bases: TGTGCCAGCAGTTTCCACATCACCGGGGAGCTGTTTTTT.

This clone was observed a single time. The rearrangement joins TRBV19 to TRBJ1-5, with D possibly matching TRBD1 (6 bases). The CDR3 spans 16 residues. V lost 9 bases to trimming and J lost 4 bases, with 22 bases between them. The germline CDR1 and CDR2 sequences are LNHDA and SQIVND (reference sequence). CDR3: CASRAGGGGLNQPQHF. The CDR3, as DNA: TGTGCCAGCCGGGCTGGGGGCGGGGGCCTAAATCAGCCCCAGCATTTT. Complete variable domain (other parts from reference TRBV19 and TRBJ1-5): DGGITQSPKYLFRKEGQNVTLSCEQNLNHDAMYWYRQDPGQGLRLIYYSQIVNDFQKGDIAEGYSVSREKKESFPLTVTSAQKNPTAFYLCASRAGGGGLNQPQHFGDGTRLSIL.

This CDR3 reads CASSLGQGTEAFF. The CDR3 DNA reads as TGTGCCAGCAGCTTAGGCCAGGGCACTGAAGCTTTCTTT. This chain uses TRBV7-7 with TRBJ1-1; tentatively, D is TRBD1 (5 bases). Germline CDR1 is SSHAT and CDR2 is FNYEAQ (reference sequence). The CDR3 covers 13 residues. V lost 1 base to trimming and J lost 4 bases, with 7 bases between them.

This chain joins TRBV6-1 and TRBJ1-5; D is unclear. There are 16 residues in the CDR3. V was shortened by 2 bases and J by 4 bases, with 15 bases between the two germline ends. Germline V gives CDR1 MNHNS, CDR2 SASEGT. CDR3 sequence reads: CASSERGEDRNQPQHF. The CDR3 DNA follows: TGTGCCAGCAGTGAAAGAGGAGAAGATAGGAATCAGCCCCAGCATTTT.

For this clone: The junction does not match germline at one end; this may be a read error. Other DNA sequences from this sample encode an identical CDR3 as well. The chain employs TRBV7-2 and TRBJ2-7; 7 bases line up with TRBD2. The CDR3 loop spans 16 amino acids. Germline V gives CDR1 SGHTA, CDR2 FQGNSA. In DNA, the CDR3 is TGCGCCAGCAGCTATATCCCCGGGACTATCCTACGAGGACAGTACTTC. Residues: CASSYIPGTILRGQYF. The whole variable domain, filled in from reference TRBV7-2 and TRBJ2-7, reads GAGVSQSPSNKVTEKGKDVELRCDPISGHTALYWYRQSLGQGLEFLIYFQGNSAPDKSGLPSDRFSAERTGGSVSTLTIQRTQQEDSAVYLCASSYIPGTILRGQYFGPGTRLTVT.

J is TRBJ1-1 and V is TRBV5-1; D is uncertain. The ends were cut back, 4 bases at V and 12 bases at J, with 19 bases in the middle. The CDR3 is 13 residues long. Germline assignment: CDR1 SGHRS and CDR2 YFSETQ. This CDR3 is CASSPWTERIPFF. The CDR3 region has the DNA TGCGCCAGCAGCCCCTGGACGGAGCGGATACCTTTCTTT.

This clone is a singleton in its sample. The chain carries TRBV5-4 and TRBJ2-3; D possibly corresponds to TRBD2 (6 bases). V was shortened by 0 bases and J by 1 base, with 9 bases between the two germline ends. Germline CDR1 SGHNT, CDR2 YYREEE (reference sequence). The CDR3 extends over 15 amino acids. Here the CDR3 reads CASSLVASGTDTQYF. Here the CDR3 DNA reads TGTGCCAGCAGCTTGGTGGCTAGCGGCACAGATACGCAGTATTTT.

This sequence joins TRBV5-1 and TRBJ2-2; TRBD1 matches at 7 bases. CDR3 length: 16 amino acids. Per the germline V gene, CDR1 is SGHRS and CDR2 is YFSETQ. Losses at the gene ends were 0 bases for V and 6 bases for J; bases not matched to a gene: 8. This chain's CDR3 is CASSLDIGGAPGELFF. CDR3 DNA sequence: TGCGCCAGCAGCTTGGATATAGGGGGCGCCCCCGGGGAGCTGTTTTTT. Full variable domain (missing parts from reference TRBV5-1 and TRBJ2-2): KAGVTQTPRYLIKTRGQQVTLSCSPISGHRSVSWYQQTPGQGLQFLFEYFSETQRNKGNFPGRFSGRQFSNSRSEMNVSTLELGDSALYLCASSLDIGGAPGELFFGEGSRLTVL.

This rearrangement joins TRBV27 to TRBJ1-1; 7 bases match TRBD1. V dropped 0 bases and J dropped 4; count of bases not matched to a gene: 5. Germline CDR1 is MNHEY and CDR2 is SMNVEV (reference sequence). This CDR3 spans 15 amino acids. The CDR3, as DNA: TGTGCCAGCAGTTTATCGTGGCAGGGGGGCACTGAAGCTTTCTTT. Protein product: CASSLSWQGGTEAFF.

The chain's CDR3 is CASSPGGAGKETQYF. The CDR3 DNA follows: TGCGCCAGCAGCCCGGGAGGCGCTGGAAAAGAGACCCAGTACTTC. The rearrangement links TRBV5-1 to TRBJ2-5; 7 bases are shared with TRBD2. Looked up from germline, CDR1 is SGHRS and CDR2 is YFSETQ. V gave up 4 bases and J gave up 3 bases; unmatched junction bases: 9. The CDR3 is 15 amino acids.